The rows below give T cell receptor beta chains drawn from one sample of a study of blood T cell repertoires in COVID-19. Clones were sequenced by immunoSEQ multiplex PCR, and TCRdb holds only the in-frame ones, with some missing. The sample carries about 53,000 clones, nearly 90% recorded once. Material for sequencing was peripheral blood. The receptors were gathered from a man in his sixties with active COVID-19. The conserved cysteine and the conserved F or W are not part of the CDR3 here.

TRBV11-3	TRBJ2-5	ASSGGYQETQY
TRBV27	TRBJ2-1	ASSPGLATYNEQF
TRBV10-3	TRBJ1-3	AIRDRTTSGNTIY
TRBV7-2	TRBJ2-7	ASSPGLQSYEQY
TRBV19	TRBJ1-6	ASSTNSYNSPLH
TRBV5-1	TRBJ1-1	ASSEGTPTEAF
TRBV28	TRBJ2-3	ATRGEDTQY
TRBV6-1	TRBJ1-1	ASSEVAGGGSPEAF
TRBV13	TRBJ1-3	ASSLGVSGNTIY
TRBV6-5	TRBJ2-7	ASGGYTGLAGGSY
TRBV5-1	TRBJ2-3	ASSPSGRGDTQY
TRBV3-1/TRBV3-2	TRBJ2-2	ASSQSDYLTTGELF
TRBV7-2	TRBJ1-1	ASSYQGKTEAF
TRBV7-2	TRBJ1-2	ASSPGGFAGYT
TRBV7-3	TRBJ2-5	ASSLMGSGSGETQY
TRBV7-9	TRBJ1-4	ASSEYRAVNEKLF
TRBV18	TRBJ2-1	ASSLTSSYNEQF
TRBV4-3	TRBJ1-4	ASSPRAGVGKLF
TRBV19	TRBJ2-5	ASSRQGQETQY
TRBV27	TRBJ1-1	ASKIGGFGEAF
TRBV5-1	TRBJ1-1	ASSLSPGNTEAF
TRBV7-3	TRBJ2-2	ASSHILAGVPGELF
TRBV7-2	TRBJ2-2	ASRRGLDTGELF
TRBV18	TRBJ2-5	ASWPGQERETQY
TRBV15	TRBJ2-1	ATSRDPGRENEQF
TRBV28	TRBJ2-1	ASSPLAGGPNEQF
TRBV27	TRBJ2-5	ASSPKETQY
TRBV9	TRBJ2-1	ASSAAGGTYNEQF
TRBV10-3	TRBJ1-2	AIIGQGGYGYT
TRBV10-3	TRBJ2-7	AISEGRVAPYEQY
TRBV7-9	TRBJ2-1	ASSLQGDYNEQF
TRBV5-1	TRBJ2-1	ASSLVLAGGYNEQF
TRBV27	TRBJ2-2	APHSNPKTGELF
TRBV4-1	TRBJ2-5	ASSQGSGQGMKTQY
TRBV2	TRBJ1-3	ASSRREGLSSTIY
TRBV18	TRBJ1-2	ASSPPEGVNGYT
TRBV18	TRBJ2-7	ASSPRGTFYEQY
TRBV7-9	TRBJ1-2	ASSLGGDRYGYT
TRBV19	TRBJ1-1	ASTADRVTVEAF
TRBV7-3	TRBJ2-7	ASSRTGGNEQY
TRBV7-3	TRBJ2-1	ASSAVLREEQF
TRBV2	TRBJ2-7	ASRALTSGSYEQY
TRBV6-2/TRBV6-3	TRBJ1-5	ASSYFRGKGNQPQH
TRBV7-9	TRBJ1-1	ASGGLEAF
TRBV30	TRBJ1-1	AWSTGGSGTEAF
TRBV5-4	TRBJ2-1	ASSLAASGTYNEQF
TRBV5-1	TRBJ2-1	ASSTGDVPYNEQF
TRBV28	TRBJ2-1	ASVSGSYNEQF
TRBV7-3	TRBJ2-3	ASSSGTGGTDTQY
TRBV9	TRBJ2-2	ASTLGVAGVTGELF
TRBV15	TRBJ2-6	ATSRAGTVVLSGANVLT
TRBV5-6	TRBJ1-5	ASSRGVNSNQPQH
TRBV11-2	TRBJ2-1	ASSRSSGLYNEQF
TRBV5-4	TRBJ2-5	ASSTDRAETQY
TRBV20-1	TRBJ2-3	SASWPGGYVDTQY
TRBV7-2	TRBJ2-7	ASSLTGGTAYEQY